This T cell receptor beta chain was sequenced for a study of OX40 agonist ivuxolimab in advanced cancers. Study-level information: Subjects had a mean age of roughly 60 years, with a range of about 23 to 90; roughly 80% were male. Whole-study results and caveats: Circulating CD4+ and CD8+ T cells showed clonal expansion by week 6 at 0.1 to 3.0 mg/kg. Some nonresponders additionally presented with little normalized T-cell clonal expansion.

Trimming shortened V by 2 bases and J by 6 bases, and 22 bases separated the two germline ends. Germline V lookup: CDR1 MDHEN, CDR2 SYDVKM. The CDR3 totals 18 residues. The protocol was immunoSEQ multiplex PCR, while the TCRdb copy is restricted to in-frame clones and leaves out a portion. Of approximately 70,000 clones in the sample, roughly 84% were seen once. In regard to this clone: The target antigen is unknown.

The input for sequencing was CD4+ or CD8+ T cells sorted from blood, taken in a trial of the OX40 agonist ivuxolimab. The chain recombines TRBV28 with TRBJ1-4; TRBD1 is a possible D gene (6 bases). The TCR comes from an adult with an advanced solid tumor such as melanoma, head and neck, liver or kidney cancer. The CDR3 region has the DNA TGTGCCAGCAGTTTAAGAGAGGGACGCAGGGGCTGGGATGAAAAACTGTTTTTT. As protein: CASSLREGRRGWDEKLFF.